This T cell receptor beta chain was profiled in a study of Tregs in tolerant kidney transplant recipients. Study summary: Mixed chimerism was transient after nonmyeloablative marrow transplants from related graft donors. Study-level points and caveats: Activated donor B cell expansion appeared to reveal the most relevant donor-specific TCRbeta repertoire. The small number of patients limits these findings pending further validation.

Sequenced by immunoSEQ multiplex PCR; TCRdb stores in-frame clones only, minus some. Altogether about 77,000 clones are present, 95% to 98% being singletons, with the ten largest covering 0.55% to 0.6%. Turning to this clone: The antigen is not known.

CD4+CD25+CD127- Tregs, CD4+CD25- non-Tregs, CD4 and CD8 cells were sorted. The TCR sequence derives from a human donor who received a combined kidney and bone marrow transplant. The source was CD4+ T cells from blood, collected before the transplant.

The DNA of the CDR3 is TGTGCCAGCAGCTTTTGGGACAGACAGCCTAAAGGCTACACCTTC. Protein: CASSFWDRQPKGYTF. The chain links TRBV7-9 to TRBJ1-2; 7 bases map to TRBD1. CDR1 is SEHNR and CDR2 is FQNEAQ in the germline V gene (reference sequence). The CDR3 contains 15 residues. With V trimmed by 3 bases and J by 8 bases, 12 bases remained unmatched.